These T cell receptor beta chains were read from a single sample in a study of cytomegalovirus exposure and HLA in healthy donors. Assay used: immunoSEQ multiplex PCR; TCRdb lists only in-frame clones, some missing. The sample carries fewer than 95,000 clones, roughly two thirds recorded once. Material for sequencing was PBMCs. Source of these receptors: a woman in her thirties or forties in good health and CMV-seropositive. The CDR3 runs from the conserved cysteine through the conserved F or W.

CDR3 protein: CASSTEGEETQYF; V gene: TRBV9; J gene: TRBJ2-5
CDR3 protein: CASSPGGRVLYF; V gene: TRBV7-9; J gene: TRBJ2-7
CDR3 protein: CASSPLGLAGTLKLNEQFF; V gene: TRBV9; J gene: TRBJ2-1
CDR3 protein: CAISDPDRGSYNEQFF; V gene: TRBV10-3; J gene: TRBJ2-1
CDR3 protein: CASSLAKGGRGLNTEAFF; V gene: TRBV5-1; J gene: TRBJ1-1
CDR3 protein: CASSLTSGGYNEQFF; V gene: TRBV2; J gene: TRBJ2-1
CDR3 protein: CASSPDREYGYTF; V gene: TRBV16; J gene: TRBJ1-2
CDR3 protein: CASSSTRPSGETQYF; V gene: TRBV5-8; J gene: TRBJ2-5
CDR3 protein: CASSLDRLGSRGADYEQYF; V gene: TRBV7-9; J gene: TRBJ2-7
CDR3 protein: CAIAGDEREGSYEQYF; V gene: TRBV10-3; J gene: TRBJ2-7
CDR3 protein: CASSLDRFTEAFF; V gene: TRBV11-2; J gene: TRBJ1-1
CDR3 protein: CASSVTPGQGYEQYF; V gene: TRBV6-1; J gene: TRBJ2-7
CDR3 protein: CASSLGGPASTYEQYF; V gene: TRBV7-9; J gene: TRBJ2-7
CDR3 protein: CASSDQGGYTF; V gene: TRBV6-4; J gene: TRBJ1-2
CDR3 protein: CASSLDRYYEQYF; V gene: TRBV5-1; J gene: TRBJ2-7
CDR3 protein: CSVQTDSGELFF; V gene: TRBV29-1; J gene: TRBJ2-2
CDR3 protein: CASSLDRGPYEQYF; V gene: TRBV11-2; J gene: TRBJ2-7
CDR3 protein: CASRTGQPYNSPLHF; V gene: TRBV6-5; J gene: TRBJ1-6
CDR3 protein: CASSLLTLDTQYF; V gene: TRBV28; J gene: TRBJ2-3
CDR3 protein: CASSSYPGGAGTEAFF; V gene: TRBV7-9; J gene: TRBJ1-1
CDR3 protein: CASSLGGVRSSSWF; V gene: TRBV5-6; J gene: TRBJ1-4
CDR3 protein: CSVERGQGASYEQYF; V gene: TRBV29-1; J gene: TRBJ2-7
CDR3 protein: CASRGTGGPYNEQFF; V gene: TRBV2; J gene: TRBJ2-1
CDR3 protein: CASSLSPRGSYEQYF; V gene: TRBV28; J gene: TRBJ2-7
CDR3 protein: CSVAGTYEQYF; V gene: TRBV29-1; J gene: TRBJ2-7
CDR3 protein: CASSPLGVGGAEAFF; V gene: TRBV7-9; J gene: TRBJ1-1
CDR3 protein: CSVAGQNTEAFF; V gene: TRBV29-1; J gene: TRBJ1-1
CDR3 protein: CASGGLAALADTQYF; V gene: TRBV19; J gene: TRBJ2-3
CDR3 protein: CASSQVGTGGLGYTF; V gene: TRBV14; J gene: TRBJ1-2
CDR3 protein: CASSIDLGASDWGQPQHF; V gene: TRBV19; J gene: TRBJ1-5
CDR3 protein: CASSLPQDTGELFF; V gene: TRBV5-4; J gene: TRBJ2-2
CDR3 protein: CASSLQGPLNSPLHF; V gene: TRBV5-1; J gene: TRBJ1-6
CDR3 protein: CASSEVVRETQYF; V gene: TRBV6-1; J gene: TRBJ2-5
CDR3 protein: CASRLGLNQPQHF; V gene: TRBV6-5; J gene: TRBJ1-5
CDR3 protein: CASSEVGQGDSPLHF; V gene: TRBV2; J gene: TRBJ1-6